This TCR beta chain was identified in a study of cytomegalovirus exposure and HLA in healthy donors. Study at large: An analysis done earlier identified almost 120 million unique TCR beta sequences from about 179 million T cells. General observations from the study: Later work associated roughly 17,000 TCR beta sequences with HLA alleles at 0.05 false discovery rate. Some V segments, including TRBV6-2 and TRBV6-3, were excluded as indistinguishable.

In the case of this clone: The antigen remains unidentified.

Amplification used 60 Vbeta primers and 13 Jbeta primers. In the study's own analysis: Per a later analysis, the number of unique TCR beta chains was some 80 million, of which 9 million to 14 million were shared. The assay was immunoSEQ multiplex PCR, and TCRdb's table has in-frame clones only and misses some. From that table come the V and J calls and clone size; the DNA was used to work out D and trimming. This sample yields under 300,000 clones, of which around two thirds are seen a single time; 2% to 2.5% belongs to the top ten. CDR1 is SNHLY, CDR2 FYNNEI, per germline. The CDR3 spans 14 residues. V shed 6 bases and J shed 0 bases, with 8 bases lying between them.

The origin of this receptor is a female donor in good health and CMV-seronegative. This chain uses TRBV2 with TRBJ2-2; a possible D gene is TRBD1 (6 bases). Input material: PBMCs. The CDR3 reads CASRGHPNTGELFF. DNA of the CDR3: TGTGCCAGCAGGGGACACCCGAACACCGGGGAGCTGTTTTTT. Full variable domain (rest looked up from reference TRBV2 and TRBJ2-2): EPEVTQTPSHQVTQMGQEVILRCVPISNHLYFYWYRQILGQKVEFLVSFYNNEISEKSEIFDDQFSVERPDGSNFTLKIRSTKLEDSAMYFCASRGHPNTGELFFGEGSRLTVL.